This TCR beta chain was sequenced in a study of blood T cells in healthy people across ages. Next came a second PCR, run for 7 to 11 cycles, which used a sample-barcoded 5' primer along with a J-beta primer mix. TCRdb analysed the 5' RACE reads with MiXCR anew, one entry per CDR3 protein. Here the sample spans over 950,000 distinct CDR3 sequences, about 53% being singletons. Study-level points and caveats: A strong correlation was seen between TCR beta diversity and naive T cell percentage.

The CDR3 spans 18 residues. V trimming: 3 bases; J trimming: 3 bases; junction bases outside the gene matches: 10. Germline values: CDR1 SGHTS, CDR2 YDEGEE. This clonotype has only a few counts. Its cognate antigen is unknown. This TCR was sampled from a woman aged 60 to 75 in good health. Material: blood. The V call is TRBV5-8, the J call TRBJ2-6, with TRBD1 matching 9 bases. CDR3 coding DNA: TGTGCCAGCAGCTCGACCGGGACAGGGCTGGATGGGGCCAACGTCCTGACTTTC. Its protein is CASSSTGTGLDGANVLTF.